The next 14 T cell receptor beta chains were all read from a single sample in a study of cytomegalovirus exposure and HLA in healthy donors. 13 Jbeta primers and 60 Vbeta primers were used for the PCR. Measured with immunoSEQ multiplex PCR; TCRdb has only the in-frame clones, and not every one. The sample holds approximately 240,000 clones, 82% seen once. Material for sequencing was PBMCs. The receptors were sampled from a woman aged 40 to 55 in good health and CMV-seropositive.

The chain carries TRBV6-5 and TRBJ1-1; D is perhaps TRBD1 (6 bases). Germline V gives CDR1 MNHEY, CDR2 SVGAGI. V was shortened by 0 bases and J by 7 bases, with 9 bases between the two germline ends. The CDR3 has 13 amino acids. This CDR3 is CASSYSWTVEAFF. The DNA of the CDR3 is TGTGCCAGCAGTTACTCGTGGACAGTTGAAGCTTTCTTT.

The CDR3 bases are TGTGCCAGCAGTTCCTCGCGAGCCGCCGAGCAGTACTTC. This codes for CASSSSRAAEQYF. The V gene is TRBV27, the J gene TRBJ2-7; D unclear. The germline V and J ends were trimmed by 4 bases and 6 bases, with 13 bases remaining between them. Looked up from germline, CDR1 is MNHEY and CDR2 is SMNVEV (reference sequence). The CDR3 loop spans 13 amino acids.

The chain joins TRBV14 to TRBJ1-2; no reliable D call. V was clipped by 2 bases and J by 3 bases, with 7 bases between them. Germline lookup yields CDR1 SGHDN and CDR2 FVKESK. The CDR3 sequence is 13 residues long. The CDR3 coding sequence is TGTGCCAGCAGCCAAAACCTATACTATGGCTACACCTTC. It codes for CASSQNLYYGYTF.

DNA of the CDR3: TGTGCCAGCAGCCGCGACAGGGGTGGAACTGAAGCTTTCTTT. Its protein is CASSRDRGGTEAFF. The V gene is TRBV7-3, the J gene TRBJ1-1, with 8 bases that match TRBD1. The CDR3 length is 14 residues. Germline assignment: CDR1 SGHTA and CDR2 FQGTGA. The V segment lost 5 bases and the J segment 5 bases; nucleotides outside the gene matches: 7. Complete variable domain (other parts from reference TRBV7-3 and TRBJ1-1): GAGVSQTPSNKVTEKGKYVELRCDPISGHTALYWYRQSLGQGPEFLIYFQGTGAADDSGLPNDRFFAVRPEGSVSTLKIQRTERGDSAVYLCASSRDRGGTEAFFGQGTRLTVV.

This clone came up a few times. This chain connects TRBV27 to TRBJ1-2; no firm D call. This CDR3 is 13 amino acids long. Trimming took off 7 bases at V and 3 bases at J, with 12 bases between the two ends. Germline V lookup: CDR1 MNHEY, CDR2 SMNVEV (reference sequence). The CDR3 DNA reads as TGTGCCAGCAAGAGGAGGGCGGACTATGGCTACACCTTC. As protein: CASKRRADYGYTF.

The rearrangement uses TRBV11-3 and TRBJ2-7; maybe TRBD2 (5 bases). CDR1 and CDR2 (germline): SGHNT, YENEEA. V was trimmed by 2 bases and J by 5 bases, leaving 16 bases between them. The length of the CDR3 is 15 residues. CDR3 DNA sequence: TGTGCCAGCAGCTTAAAAAAATCTGGGAGACACGAGCAGTACTTC. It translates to CASSLKKSGRHEQYF.

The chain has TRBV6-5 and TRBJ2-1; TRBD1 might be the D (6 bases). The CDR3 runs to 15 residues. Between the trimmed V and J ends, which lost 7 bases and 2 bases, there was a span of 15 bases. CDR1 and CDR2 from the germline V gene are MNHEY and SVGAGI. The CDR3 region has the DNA TGTGCCAGCACCACGGGGTGGGGGCCCTACAATGAGCAGTTCTTC. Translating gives CASTTGWGPYNEQFF.

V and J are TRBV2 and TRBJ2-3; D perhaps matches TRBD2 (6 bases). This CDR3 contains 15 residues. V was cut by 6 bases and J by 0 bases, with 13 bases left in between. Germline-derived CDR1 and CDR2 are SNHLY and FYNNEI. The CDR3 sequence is CASSGTLSSTDTQYF. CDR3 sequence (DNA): TGTGCCAGCAGCGGGACTCTTTCTAGCACAGATACGCAGTATTTT.

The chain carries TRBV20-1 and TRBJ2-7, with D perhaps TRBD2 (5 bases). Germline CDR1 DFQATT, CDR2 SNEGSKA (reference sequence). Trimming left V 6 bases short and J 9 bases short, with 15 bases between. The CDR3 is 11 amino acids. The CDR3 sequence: CSAPSGEGQYF. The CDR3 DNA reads TGCAGTGCCCCGAGCGGAGAGGGGCAGTACTTC.

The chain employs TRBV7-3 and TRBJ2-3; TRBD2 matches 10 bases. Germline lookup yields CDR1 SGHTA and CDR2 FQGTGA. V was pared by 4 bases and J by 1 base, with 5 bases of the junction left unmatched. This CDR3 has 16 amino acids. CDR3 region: CASSSNLAGGTDTQYF. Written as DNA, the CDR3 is TGTGCCAGCAGCTCCAATCTAGCGGGAGGCACAGATACGCAGTATTTT.

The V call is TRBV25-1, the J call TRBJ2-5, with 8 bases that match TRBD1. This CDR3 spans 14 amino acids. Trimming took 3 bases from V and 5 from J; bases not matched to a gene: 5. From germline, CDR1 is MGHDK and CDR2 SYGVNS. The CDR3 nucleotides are TGTGCCAGCAGTGACGACAGGGGCGGCGAGACCCAGTACTTC. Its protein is CASSDDRGGETQYF.

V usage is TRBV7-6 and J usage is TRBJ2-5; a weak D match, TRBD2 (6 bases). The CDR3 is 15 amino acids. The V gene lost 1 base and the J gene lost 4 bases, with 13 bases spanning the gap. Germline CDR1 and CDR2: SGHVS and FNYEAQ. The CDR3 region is CASSLGGTNAETQYF. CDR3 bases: TGTGCCAGCAGCTTAGGCGGGACCAACGCAGAGACCCAGTACTTC.

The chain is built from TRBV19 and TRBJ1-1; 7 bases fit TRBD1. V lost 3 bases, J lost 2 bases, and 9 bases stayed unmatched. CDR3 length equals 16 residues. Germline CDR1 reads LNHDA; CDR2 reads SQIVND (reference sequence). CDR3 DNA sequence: TGTGCCAGTAGTATGGCTCATAACAGGGGCAACACTGAAGCTTTCTTT. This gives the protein CASSMAHNRGNTEAFF.

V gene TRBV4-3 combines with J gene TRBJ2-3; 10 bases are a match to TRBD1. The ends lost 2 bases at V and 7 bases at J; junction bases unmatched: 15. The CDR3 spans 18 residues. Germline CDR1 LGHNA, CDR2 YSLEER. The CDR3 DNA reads TGCGCCAGCAGCCAACTCCCCCGGGGACAGGGGATAGGGAATACGCAGTATTTT. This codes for CASSQLPRGQGIGNTQYF.